Sequencing of this T cell receptor beta chain was carried out in a study of blood T cells in healthy people across ages. Broader study findings: Estimates based on one million T cells were treated as lower bounds. Naive CD4+ cell counts and diversity both ran higher in long-lived than in aged donors.

Then a second PCR, running about 7 to 11 cycles, was carried out with a sample-barcoded 5' primer and a J-beta primer mix. From the 5' RACE reads, TCRdb called clonotypes with MiXCR, one entry per CDR3 protein. The table lists hundreds of thousands of distinct CDR3 sequences, about 62% of them singletons, with approximately 20% in the top ten. On this clonotype itself: The target antigen is unknown.

V gave up 5 bases and J gave up 2 bases, with 10 bases separating them. This CDR3 contains 14 residues. Per the germline V gene, CDR1 is MDHEN and CDR2 is SYDVKM. Each sample had at least 6 million PBMCs isolated. This sequence joins TRBV28 and TRBJ2-1; no reliable D call. Sequencing input: blood. This TCR came from a man aged 25-45 years in good health. For the CDR3, the DNA is TGTGCCAGCAGTCCCTTCAAAACCTACAATGAGCAGTTCTTC. This codes for CASSPFKTYNEQFF.